Included here is one T cell receptor beta chain sequence, with context. The antigen remains unidentified. Germline CDR1 SGDLS, CDR2 YYNGEE. Trimming left V 0 bases short and J 5 bases short, with 9 bases between. CDR3 length: 14 residues. Together with a sample-barcoded 5' primer, a J-beta primer mix was included in a second PCR lasting about 6 to 11 cycles. TCRdb analysed the 5' RACE reads with MiXCR anew, one entry per CDR3 protein. The table includes fewer than 750,000 distinct CDR3 sequences, roughly half detected once. Each donor was a healthy Caucasian individual from Russia, aged about 6 to 100. The record originates from a study of blood T cells in healthy people across ages. General study findings and limits: Per-million-T-cell TCR beta diversity fell roughly linearly with age. CMV status of donors was not determined, possibly confounding expanded clonotype changes.

The J gene is TRBJ2-1, the V gene TRBV9; perhaps D is TRBD1 or TRBD2 (5 bases each). Sequences were obtained from blood. The sequence was collected from a woman aged 80 or over in good health. The chain's CDR3 is CASSVGDPNNEQFF. CDR3 in DNA: TGTGCCAGCAGCGTAGGGGACCCTAACAATGAGCAGTTCTTC.